These 16 T cell receptor beta chains were sequenced from one sample in a study of blood T cell repertoires in COVID-19. Profiled with immunoSEQ multiplex PCR; TCRdb holds only in-frame clones, not every one. The sample has around 75,000 clones, approximately 90% seen once; the top ten hold around 1.5%. The sequenced sample was peripheral blood. These receptors all stem from a human donor in a cohort sampled during active COVID-19.

The chain carries TRBV3-1 (or the pseudogene TRBV3-2) and TRBJ1-2; D unresolved. CDR1 and CDR2 from the germline V gene are LGHDT and YNNKEL (reference sequence). The ends were cut back, 1 base at V and 4 bases at J, with 13 bases in the middle. This CDR3 contains 15 residues. CDR3 sequence: CASSQGGGPLYGYTF. The CDR3 nucleotides are TGTGCCAGCAGCCAAGGAGGAGGACCTCTCTATGGCTACACCTTC.

The rearrangement uses TRBV2 and TRBJ2-1; 7 bases match TRBD2. V dropped 2 bases and J dropped 4; count of bases not matched to a gene: 8. Germline V gene data show CDR1 as SNHLY and CDR2 as FYNNEI. This CDR3 has 16 residues. The CDR3 nucleotides are TGTGCCAGCAGTGAAATCGGGGGAGGGGCGTACAATGAGCAGTTCTTC. As protein: CASSEIGGGAYNEQFF.

The CDR3 spells CASSDLGRDYEQYF. The DNA for the CDR3 is TGTGCCAGCAGTGATCTGGGCAGGGACTACGAGCAGTACTTC. The chain couples TRBV2 to TRBJ2-7; D might be TRBD1 (5 bases). The CDR3 consists of 14 residues. V gave up 3 bases and J gave up 3 bases, with 12 bases separating them. The germline V gene encodes CDR1 SNHLY and CDR2 FYNNEI. Using reference TRBV2 and TRBJ2-7 for the parts outside the CDR3, the full variable domain is EPEVTQTPSHQVTQMGQEVILRCVPISNHLYFYWYRQILGQKVEFLVSFYNNEISEKSEIFDDQFSVERPDGSNFTLKIRSTKLEDSAMYFCASSDLGRDYEQYFGPGTRLTVT.

The CDR3 here is CASRSLRGRNTEAFF. CDR3 coding DNA: TGTGCCAGCAGGTCCCTCAGGGGTCGGAACACTGAAGCTTTCTTT. V and J are TRBV6-5 and TRBJ1-1; weak D call: TRBD1 (6 bases). The CDR3 extends over 15 amino acids. Germline values: CDR1 MNHEY, CDR2 SVGAGI. V lost 6 bases to trimming and J lost 1 base, with 15 bases between them.

This chain connects TRBV7-2 to TRBJ1-2, with D perhaps matching TRBD1 (5 bases). The V end lost 5 bases, the J end lost 8 bases, and 15 bases lay between the germline ends. The CDR3 has 13 amino acids. Germline V gene sequence: CDR1 SGHTA, CDR2 FQGNSA. The CDR3: CASSPDTLRGYTF. In nucleotides, the CDR3 is TGTGCCAGCAGCCCGGACACTCTCCGGGGCTACACCTTC.

CDR3 sequence: CASSLADRGSEKLFF. The CDR3 region has the DNA TGTGCCAGCAGTTTAGCGGACAGGGGGAGTGAAAAACTGTTTTTT. This chain joins TRBV28 and TRBJ1-4; 10 bases line up with TRBD1. Losses at the gene ends were 2 bases for V and 7 bases for J; bases not matched to a gene: 4. In germline, CDR1 is MDHEN, CDR2 SYDVKM. This CDR3 comprises 15 residues.

V and J are TRBV10-1 and TRBJ2-1, with TRBD2 matching 15 bases. Per germline, CDR1 WNHNN and CDR2 SYGVQD (reference sequence). Trimming took 8 bases from V and 6 from J; bases not matched to a gene: 2. The CDR3 extends over 14 amino acids. Here the CDR3 DNA reads TGCGCCAGCGGGGGACTAGCGGGAGGCAATGAGCAGTTCTTC. Its protein is CASGGLAGGNEQFF.

The chain carries TRBV29-1 and TRBJ1-3; no clear D gene. The germline CDR1 and CDR2 sequences are SQVTM and ANQGSEA. The CDR3 covers 17 residues. The V gene lost 3 bases and the J gene lost 0 bases, with 18 bases spanning the gap. The CDR3 bases are TGCAGCGTTGATCATGCTTTCGGTGGGCTCTCTGGAAACACCATATATTTT. This translates into CSVDHAFGGLSGNTIYF.

The chain carries TRBV11-2 and TRBJ1-4; the D gene is possibly TRBD1 (6 bases). V lost 2 bases and J 7 bases, leaving 11 bases between the germline ends. Germline V gives CDR1 SGHAT, CDR2 FQNNGV. The CDR3 runs 14 residues. The DNA for the CDR3 is TGTGCCAGCAGCTTAAGAGGGGGTGGTGAAAAACTGTTTTTT. Protein: CASSLRGGGEKLFF.

V gene TRBV7-9 combines with J gene TRBJ2-1; TRBD2 matches 9 bases. With 0 bases clipped from V and 4 bases from J, the junction kept 10 bases outside the gene matches. Germline V gene data show CDR1 as SEHNR and CDR2 as FQNEAQ (reference sequence). This CDR3 spans 18 amino acids. CDR3 in amino acids: CASSLAPVAGEEYNEQFF. The DNA of the CDR3 is TGTGCCAGCAGCTTAGCCCCCGTAGCGGGGGAGGAATACAATGAGCAGTTCTTC.

J is TRBJ2-7 and V is TRBV12-2; the table's D call, TRBD1, was not checked against the DNA. TRBV12-2 is an annotated pseudogene. The CDR3 length is 16 residues. CDR3 in amino acids: CASRLGGQTSSYEQYF. The CDR3 region has the DNA TGTGCAAGTCGCTTAGGGGGACAGACTAGCTCCTACGAGCAGTACTTC.

This sequence joins TRBV5-1 and TRBJ1-5, with 7 bases identical to TRBD1. J was trimmed by 0 bases and V by 4 bases; bases with no gene match: 28. This CDR3 region has 23 residues. Germline V gene lookup returns CDR1 SGHRS and CDR2 YFSETQ. This CDR3 reads CASSAQKGQREIQIEYSNQPQHF. In DNA, the CDR3 is TGCGCCAGCAGCGCACAAAAGGGACAGAGGGAAATCCAGATAGAGTATAGCAATCAGCCCCAGCATTTT.

The chain combines TRBV6-2 or TRBV6-3 with TRBJ2-3, with 7 bases fitting TRBD2. V lost 5 bases, J lost 6 bases, and 14 bases stayed unmatched. This CDR3 has 16 residues. The germline V gene has CDR1 MNHEY and CDR2 SVGEGT. Here the CDR3 reads CASSDQTSGVGDTQYF. CDR3 nucleotide sequence: TGTGCCAGCAGTGACCAAACCAGCGGGGTGGGTGATACGCAGTATTTT.

The gene calls are TRBV19 and TRBJ2-1; D remains ambiguous. The CDR3 has 13 residues. Germline V lookup: CDR1 LNHDA, CDR2 SQIVND (reference sequence). Trimming removed 0 bases from V and 4 bases from J, with 4 bases in between. Here the CDR3 reads CASSIDGYNEQFF. The CDR3 bases are TGTGCCAGTAGTATAGACGGTTACAATGAGCAGTTCTTC.

This chain uses TRBV28 with TRBJ2-7, with TRBD1 identical over 9 bases. Trimming at V came to 6 bases and at J to 3 bases, leaving 9 bases not matched to a gene. The germline V gene has CDR1 MDHEN and CDR2 SYDVKM. CDR3 length: 15 amino acids. This CDR3 is CASRQSGQGLYEQYF. CDR3 in DNA: TGTGCCAGCAGACAGTCGGGACAGGGACTCTACGAGCAGTACTTC.

V and J are TRBV28 and TRBJ1-2; D gene ambiguous. The CDR3 runs 16 residues. Germline CDR1 and CDR2: MDHEN and SYDVKM. V was clipped by 4 bases and J by 6 bases, with 21 bases between them. The CDR3 DNA reads as TGTGCCAGCAGTTCTGGAGGAAGCGACGGCCGGGATGGCTACACCTTC. This codes for CASSSGGSDGRDGYTF.